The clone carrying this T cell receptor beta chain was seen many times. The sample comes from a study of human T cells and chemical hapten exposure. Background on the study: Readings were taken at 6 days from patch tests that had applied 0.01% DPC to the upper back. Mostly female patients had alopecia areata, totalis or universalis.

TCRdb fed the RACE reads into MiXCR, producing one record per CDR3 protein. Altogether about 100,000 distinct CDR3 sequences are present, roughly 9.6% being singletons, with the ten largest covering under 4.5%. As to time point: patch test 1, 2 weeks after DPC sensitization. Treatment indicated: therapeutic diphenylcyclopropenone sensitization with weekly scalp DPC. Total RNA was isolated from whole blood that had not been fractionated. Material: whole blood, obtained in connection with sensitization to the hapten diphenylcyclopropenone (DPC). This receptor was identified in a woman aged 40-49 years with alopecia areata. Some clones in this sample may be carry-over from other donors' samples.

In DNA, the CDR3 is TGCAGCGTTGAACCCCCTCGGGGGGGATTCGTCACAGATACGCAGTATTTT. Protein product: CSVEPPRGGFVTDTQYF. The V and J genes are TRBV29-1 and TRBJ2-3; 8 bases line up with TRBD2. CDR1 is SQVTM and CDR2 is ANQGSEA in the germline V gene. The length of the CDR3 is 17 residues. V lost 2 bases, J lost 2 bases, and 12 bases stayed unmatched.